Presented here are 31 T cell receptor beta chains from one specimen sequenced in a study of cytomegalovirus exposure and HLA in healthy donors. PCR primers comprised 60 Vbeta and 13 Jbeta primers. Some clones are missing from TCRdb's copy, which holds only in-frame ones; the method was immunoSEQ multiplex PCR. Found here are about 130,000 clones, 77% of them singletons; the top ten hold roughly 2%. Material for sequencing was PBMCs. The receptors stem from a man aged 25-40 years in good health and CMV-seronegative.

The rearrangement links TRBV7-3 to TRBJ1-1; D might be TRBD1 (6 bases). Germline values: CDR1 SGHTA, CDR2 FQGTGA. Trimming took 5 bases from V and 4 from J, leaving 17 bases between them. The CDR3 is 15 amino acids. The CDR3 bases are TGTGCCAGCAGCAAGACGGCAGGGGAGGGCACTGAAGCTTTCTTT. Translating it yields CASSKTAGEGTEAFF.

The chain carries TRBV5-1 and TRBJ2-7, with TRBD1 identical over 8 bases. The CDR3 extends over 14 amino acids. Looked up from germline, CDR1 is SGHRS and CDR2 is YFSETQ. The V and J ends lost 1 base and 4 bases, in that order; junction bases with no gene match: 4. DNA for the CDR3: TGCGCCAGCAGCTTGTCAGGGGGCAGGTACGAGCAGTACTTC. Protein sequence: CASSLSGGRYEQYF.

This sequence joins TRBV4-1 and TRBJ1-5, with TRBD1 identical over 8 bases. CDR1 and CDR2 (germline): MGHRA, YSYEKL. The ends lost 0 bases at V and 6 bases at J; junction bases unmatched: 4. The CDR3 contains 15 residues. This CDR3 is CASSQDGQGAQPQHF. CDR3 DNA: TGCGCCAGCAGCCAAGATGGTCAGGGGGCTCAGCCCCAGCATTTT.

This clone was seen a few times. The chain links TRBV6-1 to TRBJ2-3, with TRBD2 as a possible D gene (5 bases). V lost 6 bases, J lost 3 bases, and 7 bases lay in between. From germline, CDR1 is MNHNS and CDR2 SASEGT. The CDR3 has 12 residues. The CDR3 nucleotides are TGTGCCAGCAGGGGGAGTACAGATACGCAGTATTTT. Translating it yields CASRGSTDTQYF.

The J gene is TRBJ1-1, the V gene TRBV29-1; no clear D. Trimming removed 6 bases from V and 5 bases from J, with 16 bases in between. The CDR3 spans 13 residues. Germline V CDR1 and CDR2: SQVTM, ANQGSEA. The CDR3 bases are TGCAGCGTCGCCCGGTCCTTCCGAACTGAAGCTTTCTTT. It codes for CSVARSFRTEAFF.

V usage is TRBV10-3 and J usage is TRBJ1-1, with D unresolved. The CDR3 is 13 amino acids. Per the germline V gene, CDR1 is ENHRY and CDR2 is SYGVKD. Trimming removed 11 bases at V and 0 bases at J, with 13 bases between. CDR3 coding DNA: TGTGCCTCTGGGCAACCTCTGAACACTGAAGCTTTCTTT. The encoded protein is CASGQPLNTEAFF.

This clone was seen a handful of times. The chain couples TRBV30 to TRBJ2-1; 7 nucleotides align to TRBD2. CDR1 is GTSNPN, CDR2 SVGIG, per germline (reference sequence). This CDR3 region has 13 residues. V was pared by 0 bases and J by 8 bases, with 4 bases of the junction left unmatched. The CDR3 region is CAWSVLALYEQFF. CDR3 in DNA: TGTGCCTGGAGTGTACTAGCGCTCTATGAGCAGTTCTTC.

The CDR3 region has the DNA TGTGCCAGCAGCTGGACAGCCGCCTACGAGCAGTACTTC. Translating gives CASSWTAAYEQYF. The chain couples TRBV5-6 to TRBJ2-7, with D possibly TRBD1 on 6 matching bases. The CDR3 consists of 13 residues. Deletions cut 3 bases from V and 2 bases from J, with 9 bases between. CDR1 and CDR2 (germline): SGHDT, YYEEEE. The full variable domain, its missing parts supplied by reference TRBV5-6 and TRBJ2-7, is DAGVTQSPTHLIKTRGQQVTLRCSPKSGHDTVSWYQQALGQGPQFIFQYYEEEERQRGNFPDRFSGHQFPNYSSELNVNALLLGDSALYLCASSWTAAYEQYFGPGTRLTVT.

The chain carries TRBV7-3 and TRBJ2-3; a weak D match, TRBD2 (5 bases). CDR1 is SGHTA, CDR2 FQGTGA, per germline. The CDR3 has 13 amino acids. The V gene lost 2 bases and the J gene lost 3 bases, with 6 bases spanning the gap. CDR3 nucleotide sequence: TGTGCCAGCAGCTTAGGCGGGACAGATACGCAGTATTTT. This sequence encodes CASSLGGTDTQYF.

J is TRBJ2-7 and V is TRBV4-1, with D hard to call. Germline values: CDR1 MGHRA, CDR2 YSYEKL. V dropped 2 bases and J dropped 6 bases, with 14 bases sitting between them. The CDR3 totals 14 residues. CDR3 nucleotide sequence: TGCGCCAGCAGCCAAACGCGGCGGTCTGGCGAGCAGTACTTC. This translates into CASSQTRRSGEQYF.

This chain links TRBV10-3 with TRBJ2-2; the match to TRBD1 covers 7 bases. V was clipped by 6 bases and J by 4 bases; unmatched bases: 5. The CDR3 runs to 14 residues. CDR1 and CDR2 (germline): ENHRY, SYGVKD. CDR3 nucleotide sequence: TGTGCCATCAGGGGGACAGAGACCACCGGGGAGCTGTTTTTT. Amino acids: CAIRGTETTGELFF.

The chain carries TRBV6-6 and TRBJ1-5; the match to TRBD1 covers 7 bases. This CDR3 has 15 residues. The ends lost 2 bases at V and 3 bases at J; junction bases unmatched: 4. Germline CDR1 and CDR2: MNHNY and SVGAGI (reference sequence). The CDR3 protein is CASSYGTANNQPQHF. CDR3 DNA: TGTGCCAGCAGTTACGGGACAGCCAACAATCAGCCCCAGCATTTT.

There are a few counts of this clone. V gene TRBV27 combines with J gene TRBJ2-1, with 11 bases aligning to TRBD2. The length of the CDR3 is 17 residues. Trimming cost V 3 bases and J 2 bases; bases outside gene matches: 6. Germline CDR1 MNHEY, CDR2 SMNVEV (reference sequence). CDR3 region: CASSFFYSGRAYNEQFF. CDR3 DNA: TGTGCCAGCAGTTTTTTCTATAGCGGGAGGGCCTACAATGAGCAGTTCTTC.

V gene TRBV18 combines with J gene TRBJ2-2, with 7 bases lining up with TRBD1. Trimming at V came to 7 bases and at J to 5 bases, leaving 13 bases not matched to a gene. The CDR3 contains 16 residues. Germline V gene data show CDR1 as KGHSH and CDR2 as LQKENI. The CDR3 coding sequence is TGTGCCAGCTTAGACCGGGACAGACGAACAACCGGGGAGCTGTTTTTT. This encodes CASLDRDRRTTGELFF.

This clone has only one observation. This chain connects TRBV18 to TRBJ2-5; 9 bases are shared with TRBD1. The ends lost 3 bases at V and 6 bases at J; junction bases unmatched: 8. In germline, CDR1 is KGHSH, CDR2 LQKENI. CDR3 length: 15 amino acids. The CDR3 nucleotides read TGTGCCAGCTCACCCACGACAGGGGGGAGGCAGACCCAGTACTTC. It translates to CASSPTTGGRQTQYF.

This CDR3 is CASSGGSLGSYNEQFF. For the CDR3, the DNA is TGCGCCAGCAGTGGGGGCAGCCTGGGCTCCTACAATGAGCAGTTCTTC. J is TRBJ2-1 and V is TRBV10-1; tentatively, D is TRBD1 (5 bases). Trimming removed 4 bases at V and 0 bases at J, with 13 bases between. The CDR3 contains 16 residues. In germline, CDR1 is WNHNN, CDR2 SYGVQD (reference sequence).

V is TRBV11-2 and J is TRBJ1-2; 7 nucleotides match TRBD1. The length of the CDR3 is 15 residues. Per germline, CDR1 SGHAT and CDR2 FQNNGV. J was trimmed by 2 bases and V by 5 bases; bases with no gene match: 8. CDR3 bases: TGTGCCAGCAGCCGAGGGGGCAGGGGGAACTATGGCTACACCTTC. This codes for CASSRGGRGNYGYTF.

CDR3 in amino acids: CATSRRTINQETQYF. The CDR3 DNA reads TGTGCCACCAGCAGAAGGACAATCAACCAAGAGACCCAGTACTTC. The genes are TRBV15 and TRBJ2-5; a weak D match, TRBD1 (5 bases). Trimming pared 2 bases from V and 0 bases from J, leaving 10 bases between. The CDR3 runs 15 residues. CDR1 and CDR2 (germline): LNHNV, YYDKDF (reference sequence).

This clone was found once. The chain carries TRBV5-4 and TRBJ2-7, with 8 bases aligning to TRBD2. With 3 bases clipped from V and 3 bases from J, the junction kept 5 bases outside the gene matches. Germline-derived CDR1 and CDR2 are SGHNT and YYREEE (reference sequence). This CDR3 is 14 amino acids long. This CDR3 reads CASSSGLGGYEQYF. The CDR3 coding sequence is TGTGCCAGCAGCTCGGGACTAGGGGGCTACGAGCAGTACTTC.

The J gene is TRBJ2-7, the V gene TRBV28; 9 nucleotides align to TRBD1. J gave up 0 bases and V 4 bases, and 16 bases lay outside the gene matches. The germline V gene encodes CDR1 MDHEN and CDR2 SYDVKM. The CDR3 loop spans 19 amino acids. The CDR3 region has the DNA TGTGCCAGCAGTTCGATCAAGGACAGGGGACTGGGATACTCCTACGAGCAGTACTTC. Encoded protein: CASSSIKDRGLGYSYEQYF.

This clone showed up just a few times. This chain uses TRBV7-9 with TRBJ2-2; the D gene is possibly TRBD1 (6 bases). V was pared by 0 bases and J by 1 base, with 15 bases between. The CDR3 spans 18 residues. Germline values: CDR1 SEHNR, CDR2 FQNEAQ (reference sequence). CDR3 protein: CASSLALAGAKNTGELFF. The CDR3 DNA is TGTGCCAGCAGCTTAGCGCTTGCAGGGGCTAAGAACACCGGGGAGCTGTTTTTT.

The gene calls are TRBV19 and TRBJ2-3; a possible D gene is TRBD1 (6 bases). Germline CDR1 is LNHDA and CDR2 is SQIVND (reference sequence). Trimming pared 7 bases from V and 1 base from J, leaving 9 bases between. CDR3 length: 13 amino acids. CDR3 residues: CASTYRGTDTQYF. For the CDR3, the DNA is TGTGCCAGTACCTACAGGGGCACAGATACGCAGTATTTT.

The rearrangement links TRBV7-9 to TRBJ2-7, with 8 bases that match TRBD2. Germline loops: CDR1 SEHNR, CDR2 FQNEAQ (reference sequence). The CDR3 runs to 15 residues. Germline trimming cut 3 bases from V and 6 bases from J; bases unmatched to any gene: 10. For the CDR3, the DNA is TGTGCCAGCAGCTTTTTGGCGGGAGGATCGAGCGAGCAGTACTTC. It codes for CASSFLAGGSSEQYF.

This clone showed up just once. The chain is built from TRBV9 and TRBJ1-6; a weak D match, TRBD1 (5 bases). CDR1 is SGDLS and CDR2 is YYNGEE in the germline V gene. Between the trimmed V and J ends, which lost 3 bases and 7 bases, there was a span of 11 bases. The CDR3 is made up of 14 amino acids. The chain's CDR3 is CASSAGGKNSPLHF. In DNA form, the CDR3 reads TGTGCCAGCAGCGCGGGGGGGAAAAATTCACCCCTCCACTTT.

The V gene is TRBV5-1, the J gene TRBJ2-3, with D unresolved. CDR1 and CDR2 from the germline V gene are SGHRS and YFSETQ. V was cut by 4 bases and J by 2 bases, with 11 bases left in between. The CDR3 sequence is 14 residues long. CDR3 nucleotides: TGCGCCAGCAGCCGACAAGGCCACACAGATACGCAGTATTTT. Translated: CASSRQGHTDTQYF.

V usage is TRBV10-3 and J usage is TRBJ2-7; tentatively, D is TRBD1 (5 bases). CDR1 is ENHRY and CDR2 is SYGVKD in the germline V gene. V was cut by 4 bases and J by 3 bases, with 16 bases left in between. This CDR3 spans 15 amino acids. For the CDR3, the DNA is TGTGCCATCAGTGCCACGCAGGACACTGACTACGAGCAGTACTTC. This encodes CAISATQDTDYEQYF.

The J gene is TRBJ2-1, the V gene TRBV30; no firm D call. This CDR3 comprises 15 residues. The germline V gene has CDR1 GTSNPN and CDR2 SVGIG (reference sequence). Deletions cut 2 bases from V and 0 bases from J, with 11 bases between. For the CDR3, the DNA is TGTGCCTGGAGTCGGAGTACGGGCTCCTACAATGAGCAGTTCTTC. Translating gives CAWSRSTGSYNEQFF.

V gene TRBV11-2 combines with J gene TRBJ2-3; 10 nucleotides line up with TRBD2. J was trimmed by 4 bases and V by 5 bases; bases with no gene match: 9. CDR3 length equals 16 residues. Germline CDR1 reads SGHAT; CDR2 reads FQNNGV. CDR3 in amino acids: CASSPWTSGAPDTQYF. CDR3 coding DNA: TGTGCCAGCAGCCCTTGGACTAGCGGAGCGCCAGATACGCAGTATTTT.

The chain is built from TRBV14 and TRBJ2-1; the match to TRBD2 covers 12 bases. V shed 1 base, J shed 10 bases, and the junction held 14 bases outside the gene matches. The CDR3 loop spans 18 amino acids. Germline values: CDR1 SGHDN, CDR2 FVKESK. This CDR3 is CASSQGVGETSGRGEQFF. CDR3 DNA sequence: TGTGCCAGCAGCCAAGGGGTAGGGGAGACTAGCGGGAGAGGAGAGCAGTTCTTC.

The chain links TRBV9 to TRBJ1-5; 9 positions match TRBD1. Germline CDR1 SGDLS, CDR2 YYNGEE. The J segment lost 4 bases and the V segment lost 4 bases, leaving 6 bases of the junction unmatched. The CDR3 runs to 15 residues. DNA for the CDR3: TGTGCCAGCAGCCACCCCGGACAGGGGAATCAGCCCCAGCATTTT. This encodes CASSHPGQGNQPQHF.

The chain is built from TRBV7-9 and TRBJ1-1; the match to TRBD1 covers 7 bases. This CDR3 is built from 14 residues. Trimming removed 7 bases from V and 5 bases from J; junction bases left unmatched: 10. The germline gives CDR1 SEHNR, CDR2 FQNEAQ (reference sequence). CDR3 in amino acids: CASTLQGSRTEAFF. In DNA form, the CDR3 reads TGTGCCAGCACCCTACAGGGGTCGAGGACTGAAGCTTTCTTT.